The 8 T cell receptor beta chains presented below share a single source sample, sequenced in a study of OX40 agonist ivuxolimab in advanced cancers. Assay: immunoSEQ multiplex PCR; the TCRdb copy retains only in-frame clones and omits some. The sample consists of approximately 57,000 clones, 83% of them appearing once. This specimen consisted of CD4+ or CD8+ T cells sorted from blood, obtained in a trial of the OX40 agonist ivuxolimab. These receptors originate from an adult with an advanced solid tumor such as melanoma, head and neck, liver or kidney cancer.

The chain carries TRBV5-1 and TRBJ1-3; D gene ambiguous. The CDR3 is made up of 11 amino acids. V dropped 6 bases and J dropped 8 bases, with 9 bases sitting between them. The germline CDR1 and CDR2 sequences are SGHRS and YFSETQ. For the CDR3, the DNA is TGCGCCAGCACTTCCGGAGACACCATATATTTT. This gives the protein CASTSGDTIYF.

The chain couples TRBV7-9 to TRBJ1-6, with D hard to call. Per the germline V gene, CDR1 is SEHNR and CDR2 is FQNEAQ (reference sequence). V dropped 5 bases and J dropped 5 bases, with 4 bases sitting between them. The CDR3 has 12 amino acids. In nucleotides, the CDR3 is TGTGCCAGCAGCCTAAATAATTCACCCCTCCACTTT. This translates into CASSLNNSPLHF.

This chain joins TRBV7-9 and TRBJ2-1; D might be TRBD1 (6 bases). Trimming shortened V by 3 bases and J by 4 bases, and 10 bases separated the two germline ends. The CDR3 is 14 residues long. CDR1 is SEHNR and CDR2 is FQNEAQ in the germline V gene (reference sequence). CDR3 sequence: CASSFGGGYNEQFF. DNA of the CDR3: TGTGCCAGCAGCTTTGGGGGCGGGTACAATGAGCAGTTCTTC. The full variable domain, completed using reference TRBV7-9 and TRBJ2-1, is DTGVSQNPRHKITKRGQNVTFRCDPISEHNRLYWYRQTLGQGPEFLTYFQNEAQLEKSRLLSDRFSAERPKGSFSTLEIQRTEQGDSAMYLCASSFGGGYNEQFFGPGTRLTVL.

This clone was counted a few times. This CDR3 reads CASSEEGQPNQPQHF. The CDR3 region has the DNA TGTGCCAGCAGTGAAGAGGGCCAGCCAAATCAGCCCCAGCATTTT. The genes are TRBV2 and TRBJ1-5, with unresolved D. Trimming took off 1 base at V and 4 bases at J, with 11 bases between the two ends. Germline assignment: CDR1 SNHLY and CDR2 FYNNEI. This CDR3 is built from 15 residues.

This clone is a singleton in its sample. CDR3 sequence (DNA): TGTGCCAGATTCAGGGTATATGGCTACACCTTC. It encodes CARFRVYGYTF. The chain combines TRBV19 with TRBJ1-2; D is perhaps TRBD1 (5 bases). The CDR3 runs 11 residues. CDR1 and CDR2 from the germline V gene are LNHDA and SQIVND (reference sequence). V dropped 9 bases and J dropped 5 bases, with 10 bases sitting between them.

The chain employs TRBV28 and TRBJ1-5; 8 bases match TRBD1. V lost 6 bases and J lost 7; bases outside the gene matches: 5. The germline CDR1 and CDR2 sequences are MDHEN and SYDVKM. The CDR3 extends over 13 amino acids. The CDR3 is CASRTGVGQPQHF. In DNA form, the CDR3 reads TGTGCCAGCAGGACAGGGGTAGGGCAGCCCCAGCATTTT.

This clone was seen more than once but under ten times. The chain is built from TRBV4-2 and TRBJ1-6; 8 nucleotides line up with TRBD1. The CDR3 covers 15 residues. CDR1 is LGHNA, CDR2 YNFKEQ, per germline. V lost 2 bases and J lost 10; bases outside the gene matches: 7. The CDR3 region is CASSQITGTGSPLHF. Written as DNA, the CDR3 is TGTGCCAGCAGCCAAATTACAGGGACAGGATCACCCCTCCACTTT.

This sequence joins TRBV30 and TRBJ1-2, with unresolved D. Germline values: CDR1 GTSNPN, CDR2 SVGIG (reference sequence). The CDR3 covers 13 residues. Between the trimmed V and J ends, which lost 1 base and 4 bases, there was a span of 10 bases. CDR3 amino acids: CAWSAGSVYGYTF. The CDR3 coding sequence is TGTGCCTGGAGTGCGGGCAGCGTCTATGGCTACACCTTC.